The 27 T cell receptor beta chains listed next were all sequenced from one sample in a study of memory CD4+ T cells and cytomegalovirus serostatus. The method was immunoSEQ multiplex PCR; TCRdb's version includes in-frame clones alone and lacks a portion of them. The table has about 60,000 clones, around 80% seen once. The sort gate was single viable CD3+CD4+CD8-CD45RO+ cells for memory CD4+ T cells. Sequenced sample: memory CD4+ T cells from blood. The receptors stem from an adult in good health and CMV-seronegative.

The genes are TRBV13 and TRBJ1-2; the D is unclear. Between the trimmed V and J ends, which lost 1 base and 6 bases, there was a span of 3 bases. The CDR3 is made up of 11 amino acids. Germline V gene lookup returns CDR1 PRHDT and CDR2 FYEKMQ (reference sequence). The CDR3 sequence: CASSLEDGYTF. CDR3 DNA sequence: TGTGCCAGCAGCTTAGAGGATGGCTACACCTTC.

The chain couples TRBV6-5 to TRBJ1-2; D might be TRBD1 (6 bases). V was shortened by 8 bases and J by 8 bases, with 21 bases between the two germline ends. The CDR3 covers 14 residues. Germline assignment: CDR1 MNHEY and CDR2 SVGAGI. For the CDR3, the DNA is TGTGCCAGCCGGCCCGGTGGGGGGCGCTTGGGCTACACCTTC. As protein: CASRPGGGRLGYTF.

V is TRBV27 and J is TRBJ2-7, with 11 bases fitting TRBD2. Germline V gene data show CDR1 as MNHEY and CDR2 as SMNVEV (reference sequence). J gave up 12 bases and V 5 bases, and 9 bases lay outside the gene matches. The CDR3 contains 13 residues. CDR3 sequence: CASSTRLAGSTYF. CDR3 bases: TGTGCCAGCAGTACCCGACTAGCGGGGTCGACGTACTTC.

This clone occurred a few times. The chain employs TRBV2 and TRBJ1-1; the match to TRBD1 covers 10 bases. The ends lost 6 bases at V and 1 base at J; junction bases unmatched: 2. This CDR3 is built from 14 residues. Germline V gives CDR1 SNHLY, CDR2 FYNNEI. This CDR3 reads CASRDRGSNTEAFF. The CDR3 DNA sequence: TGTGCCAGCAGGGACAGGGGGTCGAACACTGAAGCTTTCTTT.

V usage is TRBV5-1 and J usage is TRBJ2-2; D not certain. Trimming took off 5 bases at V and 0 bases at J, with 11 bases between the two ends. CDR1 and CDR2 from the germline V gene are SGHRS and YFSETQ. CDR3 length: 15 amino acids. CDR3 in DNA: TGCGCCAGCAGAACTACAGCCTCGAACACCGGGGAGCTGTTTTTT. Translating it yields CASRTTASNTGELFF.

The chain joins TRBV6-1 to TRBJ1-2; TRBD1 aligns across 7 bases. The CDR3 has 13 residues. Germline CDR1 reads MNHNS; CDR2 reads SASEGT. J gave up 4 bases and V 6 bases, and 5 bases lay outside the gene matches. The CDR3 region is CASRTGDVYGYTF. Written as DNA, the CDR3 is TGTGCCAGCAGAACAGGGGACGTCTATGGCTACACCTTC.

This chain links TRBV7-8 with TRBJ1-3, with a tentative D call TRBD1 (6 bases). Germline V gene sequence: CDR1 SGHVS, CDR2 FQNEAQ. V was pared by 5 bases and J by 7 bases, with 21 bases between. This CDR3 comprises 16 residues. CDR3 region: CASSPMAGRGRNTIYF. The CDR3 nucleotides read TGTGCCAGCAGCCCCATGGCAGGCAGGGGACGGAACACCATATATTTT.

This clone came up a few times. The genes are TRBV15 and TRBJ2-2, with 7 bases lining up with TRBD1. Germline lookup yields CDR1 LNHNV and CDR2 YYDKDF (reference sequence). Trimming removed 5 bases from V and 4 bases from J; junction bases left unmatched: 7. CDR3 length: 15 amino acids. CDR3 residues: CATSRNRGVTGELFF. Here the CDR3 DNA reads TGTGCCACCAGCCGTAACAGGGGTGTCACCGGGGAGCTGTTTTTT. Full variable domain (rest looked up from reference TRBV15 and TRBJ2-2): DAMVIQNPRYQVTQFGKPVTLSCSQTLNHNVMYWYQQKSSQAPKLLFHYYDKDFNNEADTPDNFQSRRPNTSFCFLDIRSPGLGDTAMYLCATSRNRGVTGELFFGEGSRLTVL.

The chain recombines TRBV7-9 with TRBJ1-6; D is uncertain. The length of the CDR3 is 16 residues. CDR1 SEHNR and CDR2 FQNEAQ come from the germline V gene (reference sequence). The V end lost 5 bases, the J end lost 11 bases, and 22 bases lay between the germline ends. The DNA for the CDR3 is TGTGCCAGCAGCCACCCGCGGGAAACTTCTAAGGCACCCCTCCACTTT. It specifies CASSHPRETSKAPLHF.

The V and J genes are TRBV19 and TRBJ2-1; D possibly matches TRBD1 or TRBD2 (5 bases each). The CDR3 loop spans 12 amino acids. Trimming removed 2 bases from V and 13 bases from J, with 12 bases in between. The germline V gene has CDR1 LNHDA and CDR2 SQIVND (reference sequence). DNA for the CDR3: TGTGCCAGTAGTATACCAGGGACGCCTCAGTTCTTC. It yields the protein CASSIPGTPQFF.

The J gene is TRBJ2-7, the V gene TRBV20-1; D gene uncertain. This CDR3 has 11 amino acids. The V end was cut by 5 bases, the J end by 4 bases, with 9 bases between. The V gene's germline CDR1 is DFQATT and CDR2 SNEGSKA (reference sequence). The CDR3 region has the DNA TGCAGTGCTTCCCTTAGGTACGAGCAGTACTTC. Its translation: CSASLRYEQYF.

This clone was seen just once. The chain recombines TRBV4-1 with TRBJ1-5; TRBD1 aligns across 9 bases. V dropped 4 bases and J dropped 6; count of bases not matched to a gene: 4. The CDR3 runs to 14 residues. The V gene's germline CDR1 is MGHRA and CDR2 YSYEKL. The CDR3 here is CASSPQGAGQPQHF. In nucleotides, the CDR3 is TGCGCCAGCAGCCCACAGGGGGCAGGTCAGCCCCAGCATTTT.

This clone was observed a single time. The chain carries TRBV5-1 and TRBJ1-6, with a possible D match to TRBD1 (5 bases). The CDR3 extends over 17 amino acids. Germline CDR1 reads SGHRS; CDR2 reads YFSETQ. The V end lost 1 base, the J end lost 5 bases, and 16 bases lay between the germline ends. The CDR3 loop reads CASSLNRGGGNNSPLHF. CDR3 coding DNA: TGCGCCAGCAGCTTGAATCGTGGGGGGGGGAATAATTCACCCCTCCACTTT.

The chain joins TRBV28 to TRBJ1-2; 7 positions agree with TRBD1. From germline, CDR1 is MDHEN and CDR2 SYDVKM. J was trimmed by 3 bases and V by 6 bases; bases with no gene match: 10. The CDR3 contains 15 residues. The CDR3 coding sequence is TGTGCCAGCAGCCCCGGGACAGTGGGACACTATGGCTACACCTTC. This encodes CASSPGTVGHYGYTF.

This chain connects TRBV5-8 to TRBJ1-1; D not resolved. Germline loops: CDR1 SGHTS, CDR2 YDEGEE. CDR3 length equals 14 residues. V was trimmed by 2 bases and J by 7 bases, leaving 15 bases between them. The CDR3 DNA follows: TGTGCCAGCAGCTTCGACATCTTGGGCGTTGAAGCTTTCTTT. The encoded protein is CASSFDILGVEAFF.

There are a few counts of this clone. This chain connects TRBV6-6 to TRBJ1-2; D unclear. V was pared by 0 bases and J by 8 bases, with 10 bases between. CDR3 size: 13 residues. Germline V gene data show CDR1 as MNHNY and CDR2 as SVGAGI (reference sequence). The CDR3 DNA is TGTGCCAGCAGTTACTCGGAAGGAACAGGCTACACCTTC. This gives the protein CASSYSEGTGYTF.

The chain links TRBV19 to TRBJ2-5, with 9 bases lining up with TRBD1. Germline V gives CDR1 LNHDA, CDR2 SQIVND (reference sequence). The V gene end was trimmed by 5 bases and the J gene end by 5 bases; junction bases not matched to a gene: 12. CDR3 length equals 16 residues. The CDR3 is CASSPAEDRGRETQYF. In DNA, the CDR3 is TGTGCCAGTAGTCCCGCAGAGGACAGGGGACGGGAGACCCAGTACTTC.

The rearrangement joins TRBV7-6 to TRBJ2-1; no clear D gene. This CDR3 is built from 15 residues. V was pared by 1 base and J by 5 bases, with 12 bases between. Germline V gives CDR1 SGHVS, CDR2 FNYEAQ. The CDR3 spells CASSLEVDGDNEQFF. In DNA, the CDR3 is TGTGCCAGCAGCTTAGAAGTGGACGGTGACAATGAGCAGTTCTTC.

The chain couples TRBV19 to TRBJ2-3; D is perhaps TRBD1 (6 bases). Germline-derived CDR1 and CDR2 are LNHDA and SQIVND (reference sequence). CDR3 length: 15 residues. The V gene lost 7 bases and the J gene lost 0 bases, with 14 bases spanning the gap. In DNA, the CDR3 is TGTGCCAGTACCCCTGCAGGGGTAAGCACAGATACGCAGTATTTT. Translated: CASTPAGVSTDTQYF.

The CDR3 loop is CASSRRTSGSFNEQFF. CDR3 nucleotide sequence: TGTGCCAGCAGCCGCCGAACTAGCGGGAGTTTCAATGAGCAGTTCTTC. The genes are TRBV7-2 and TRBJ2-1, with TRBD2 matching 11 bases. CDR3 size: 16 residues. V shed 5 bases, J shed 6 bases, and the junction held 9 bases outside the gene matches. Germline V gives CDR1 SGHTA, CDR2 FQGNSA.

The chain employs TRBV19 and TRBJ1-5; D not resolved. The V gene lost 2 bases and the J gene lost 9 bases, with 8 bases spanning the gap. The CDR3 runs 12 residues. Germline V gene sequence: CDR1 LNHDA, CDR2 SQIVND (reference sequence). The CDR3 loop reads CASSIRGRPQHF. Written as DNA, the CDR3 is TGTGCCAGTAGTATAAGAGGGAGGCCCCAGCATTTT.

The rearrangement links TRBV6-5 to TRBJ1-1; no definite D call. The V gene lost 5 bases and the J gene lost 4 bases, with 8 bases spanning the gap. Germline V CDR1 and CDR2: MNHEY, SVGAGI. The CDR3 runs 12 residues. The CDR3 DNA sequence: TGTGCCAGCAGTACCGCCGGCACTGAAGCTTTCTTT. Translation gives CASSTAGTEAFF.

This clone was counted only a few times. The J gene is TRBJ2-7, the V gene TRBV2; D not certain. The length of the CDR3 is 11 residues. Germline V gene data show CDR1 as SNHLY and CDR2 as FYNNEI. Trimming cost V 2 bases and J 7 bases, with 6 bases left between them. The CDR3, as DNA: TGTGCCAGCAGTGAATGGGAAGAGCAGTACTTC. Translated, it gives CASSEWEEQYF.

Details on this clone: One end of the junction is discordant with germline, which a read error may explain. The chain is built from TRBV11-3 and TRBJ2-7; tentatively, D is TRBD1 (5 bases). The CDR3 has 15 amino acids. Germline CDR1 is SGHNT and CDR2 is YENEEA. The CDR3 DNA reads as TGTGCCAGCAGCTTAACCAGGGTTCCCTCCTCCGAGCAGCACTTC. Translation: CASSLTRVPSSEQHF.

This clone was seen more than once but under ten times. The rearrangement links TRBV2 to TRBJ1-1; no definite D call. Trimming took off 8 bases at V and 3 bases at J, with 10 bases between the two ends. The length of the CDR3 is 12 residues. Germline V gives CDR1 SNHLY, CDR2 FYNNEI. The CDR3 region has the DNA TGTGCCAGCGGTCTGGAGTACACTGAAGCTTTCTTT. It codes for CASGLEYTEAFF.

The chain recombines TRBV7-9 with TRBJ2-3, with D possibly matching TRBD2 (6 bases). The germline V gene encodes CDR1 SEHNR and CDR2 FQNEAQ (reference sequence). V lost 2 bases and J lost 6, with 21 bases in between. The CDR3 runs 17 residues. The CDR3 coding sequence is TGTGCCAGCAGCTTAAGTCGGGGGATGATTGCTTACGATACGCAGTATTTT. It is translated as CASSLSRGMIAYDTQYF.

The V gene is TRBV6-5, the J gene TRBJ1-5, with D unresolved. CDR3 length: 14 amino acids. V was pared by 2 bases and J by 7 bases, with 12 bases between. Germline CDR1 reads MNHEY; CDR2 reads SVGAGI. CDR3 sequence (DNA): TGTGCCAGCAGTTACGGGTCTGATGGGCAGCCCCAGCATTTT. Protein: CASSYGSDGQPQHF.